The T cell receptor beta chain under discussion was sequenced for a study of blood T cell repertoires in COVID-19 (dated by TCRdb to about 2020). About the investigation overall: The collaborator samples originated in the United States, Italy and Spain and spanned the acute and convalescent phases of COVID-19. The prospective study material was composed of cDNA or gDNA derived from T cells, B-cell-depleted T cells, or PBMCs. Deeply sampled blood TCRbeta repertoires from subjects exposed to, actively infected with, or recovered from COVID-19 were included in the dataset. The sample metadata nearly always contained a de-identified subject ID, COVID-19 status, age in years and sex. A freely available public database, intended as a resource for researchers studying the immune response to SARS-CoV-2, is where the repertoires were released. Where available, HLA class I and class II types were obtained from metadata supplied by the sample provider rather than from assay-based typing. The samples were drawn from the first 160 participants of the ongoing ImmuneRACE study and from some 1,300 subjects provided by 6 global collaborators.

Its CDR3 holds 21 amino acids, cysteine through phenylalanine. Only the CDR3 region is kept as DNA, spanning 63 bases read in frame from base 1. Overall study results and their limits: The amount of clinical and demographic metadata varied by source and participant and was provided uncurated.

TCRbeta CDR3 regions were amplified from genomic DNA by means of the immunoSEQ Assay, a bias-controlled multiplex PCR. The authors processed their data as follows. The number of nucleated cells in each sample was estimated by amplification of reference gene primers within the assay. To quantify the absolute abundance of each unique TCRbeta CDR3 rearrangement, sequence reads were collapsed and filtered. For each sample, productive Simpson clonality was calculated as the square root of Simpson's diversity index across productive rearrangements. The clones in this table, taken by TCRdb from immuneACCESS, are in-frame only. Not every clone is retained; where verified, under half of the shortfall comes from an unresolved V gene, and the cause of the rest is unknown. V and J calls and clone size are as listed in that table; D and trimming were resolved from the DNA. Within this sample are approximately 89,000 clones, with 85% of them counted one time only. Around 15% of the sample lies in the top ten.

As for this clone: Its recognized antigen is unknown. There are no base qualities to consult, and no much larger clone falls within one base.

The collaborating institutions used their own protocols to collect whole blood in K2EDTA tubes. For TCRbeta analysis, collaborator samples were shipped as frozen whole blood, as isolated PBMCs, or as DNA extracted from either sample type. The material sequenced was peripheral blood. This receptor was taken from a woman aged 70-85 years with acute or convalescent COVID-19. The sequence is built from TRBV21-1 and TRBJ2-1; TRBD1, as called in the table, went unchecked against the DNA. TRBV21-1 corresponds to a pseudogene. Here is the DNA: TGTGCCAGCAGCAAGCCTCTAAGCGGGACAGGTCAATTGCGCTCCTACAATGAGCAGTTCTTC. Translated, it reads CASSKPLSGTGQLRSYNEQFF.